This T cell receptor beta chain is from a study of T cell responses to AZD1222 COVID-19 vaccine. General study results and limits: Of spike-specific TCRs, nearly half reportedly target regions left unmutated in variants.

CDR3 size: 14 residues. Germline trimming cut 8 bases from V and 9 bases from J; bases unmatched to any gene: 11. Germline-derived CDR1 and CDR2 are SGHAT and FQNNGV. TCRdb's copy holds only in-frame clones and misses some; the assay was immunoSEQ multiplex PCR. The repertoire consists of about 98,000 clones, with over 75% occurring once and the leading ten covering roughly 6%. In regard to this clone: Its antigen is still unknown.

Source: peripheral blood, taken on day 0 of AZD1222 vaccination. The sequence was obtained from an adult in good health. V gene TRBV11-2 combines with J gene TRBJ2-7; 12 nucleotides line up with TRBD2. CDR3 sequence reads: CASGKGLAGERQYF. Written as DNA, the CDR3 is TGTGCCAGCGGGAAGGGACTAGCGGGTGAGAGGCAGTACTTC.